This TCR beta chain was observed in a study of beta chain features in type 1 diabetes. CDR3 length: 14 residues. The V and J ends lost 2 bases and 5 bases respectively, with 13 bases between them. CDR1 SGDLS and CDR2 YYNGEE come from the germline V gene. cDNA synthesis used the whole RNA isolate, giving expressed TCRB sequences. Here immunoSEQ multiplex PCR was the method, and the copy in TCRdb shows in-frame clones only, minus some. Seen here are 220,000 or so clones, 55% to 70% observed once, and the top ten hold almost 0.055%. In total, each donor contributed a single heparinised blood draw that averaged roughly 100 mL.

The receptor was isolated from a man aged 30 to 45 in good health. V is TRBV9 and J is TRBJ2-5; unclear D gene. Material for sequencing was naive CD4+ T cells from blood. The CDR3 region is CASSVKERWETQYF. The CDR3 nucleotides are TGTGCCAGCAGCGTGAAGGAGCGTTGGGAGACCCAGTACTTC.